The sequence of this TCR beta chain was determined in a study of OX40 agonist ivuxolimab in advanced cancers. Study overall: Participants averaged approximately 60 years of age (range roughly 23 to 90) and were over 75% male.

The method was immunoSEQ multiplex PCR; TCRdb's version includes in-frame clones alone and lacks a portion of them. The sample holds 65,000 to 90,000 clones, around 86% seen once. This TCR derives from an adult with an advanced solid tumor such as melanoma, head and neck, liver or kidney cancer. The sample was CD4+ or CD8+ T cells sorted from blood, taken in a trial of the OX40 agonist ivuxolimab.

CDR3 region: CASSSGMATNEKLFF. Here the CDR3 DNA reads TGTGCCAGCAGCTCGGGGATGGCAACTAATGAAAAACTGTTTTTT. The rearrangement joins TRBV7-9 to TRBJ1-4; D is ambiguous. The length of the CDR3 is 15 residues. V was trimmed by 4 bases and J by 0 bases, leaving 9 bases between them. Germline values: CDR1 SEHNR, CDR2 FQNEAQ (reference sequence).